This T cell receptor beta chain was sequenced in a study of human T cells and chemical hapten exposure. Study details: Recorded diagnoses among the mostly female patients were alopecia areata, totalis or universalis. Study conclusions and caveats: Clustering by CDR3 similarity yielded significantly more large clusters from expanded TCRs than controls.

Time point denoted: pre-sensitization, week 0. Treatment: therapeutic diphenylcyclopropenone sensitization with weekly scalp DPC. This clonotype turned up a few times. Its antigen remains unknown. Germline-derived CDR1 and CDR2 are SGHVS and FNYEAQ. This CDR3 comprises 14 residues. V lost 1 base and J 8 bases, leaving 12 bases between the germline ends. Via MiXCR, TCRdb re-called the RACE reads, giving one row per CDR3 protein. The sample includes some 70,000 distinct CDR3 sequences, 9.5% to 13% seen only once; the top ten take about 5%. The input for sequencing was whole blood, taken in connection with sensitization to the hapten diphenylcyclopropenone (DPC). The receptor was derived from a woman between 50 and 59 years old with alopecia areata. Some clones in this sample may be carry-over from other donors' samples. The chain recombines TRBV7-6 with TRBJ2-1; D not resolved. DNA of the CDR3: TGTGCCAGCAGCTTAGAGCCCAGTGACGATGAGCAGTTCTTC. The encoded protein is CASSLEPSDDEQFF.